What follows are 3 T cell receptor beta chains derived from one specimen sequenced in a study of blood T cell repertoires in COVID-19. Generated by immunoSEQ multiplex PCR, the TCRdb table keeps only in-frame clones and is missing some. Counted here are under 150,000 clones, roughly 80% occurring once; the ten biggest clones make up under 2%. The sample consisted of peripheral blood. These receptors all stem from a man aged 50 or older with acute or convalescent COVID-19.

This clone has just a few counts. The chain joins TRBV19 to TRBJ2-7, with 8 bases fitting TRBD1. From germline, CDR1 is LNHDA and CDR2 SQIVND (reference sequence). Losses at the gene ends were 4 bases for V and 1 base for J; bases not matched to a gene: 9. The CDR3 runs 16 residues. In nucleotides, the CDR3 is TGTGCCAGTAGTACGACCGGACAGGGTGGATCCTACGAGCAGTACTTC. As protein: CASSTTGQGGSYEQYF.

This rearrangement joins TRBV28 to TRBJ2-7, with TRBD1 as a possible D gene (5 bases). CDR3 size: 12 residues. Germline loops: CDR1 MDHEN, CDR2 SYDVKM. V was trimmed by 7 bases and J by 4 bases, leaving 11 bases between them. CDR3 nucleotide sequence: TGTGCCAGCACCAACAGGCAGTACGAGCAGTACGTC. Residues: CASTNRQYEQYV.

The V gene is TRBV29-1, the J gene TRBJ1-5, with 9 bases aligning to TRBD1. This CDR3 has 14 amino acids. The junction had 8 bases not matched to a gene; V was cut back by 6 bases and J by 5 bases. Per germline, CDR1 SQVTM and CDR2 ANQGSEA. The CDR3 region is CSVSGQGFDQPQHF. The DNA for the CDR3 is TGCAGCGTGTCGGGACAGGGCTTCGATCAGCCCCAGCATTTT.